These 10 T cell receptor beta chains originate from one sample sequenced in a study of human T cells and chemical hapten exposure. Sample time point: pre-sensitization, week 0. Treatment specified: therapeutic diphenylcyclopropenone sensitization with weekly scalp DPC. TCRdb re-called the RACE reads through MiXCR, storing one row per CDR3 protein. The sample comprises about 80,000 distinct CDR3 sequences, 12% to 15% of which are singletons, and approximately 4.5% rests with the top ten. The material sequenced was whole blood, taken in connection with sensitization to the hapten diphenylcyclopropenone (DPC). The source is a woman aged 45-65 years with alopecia areata. Some clones in this sample may be carry-over from other donors' samples.

V is TRBV5-4 and J is TRBJ2-7; the D is unclear. Germline loops: CDR1 SGHNT, CDR2 YYREEE (reference sequence). Trimming stripped 1 base from V and 3 bases from J, with 8 bases between. CDR3 length equals 13 residues. The CDR3 sequence is CASSLNPRYEQYF. The DNA for the CDR3 is TGTGCCAGCAGCTTGAACCCTCGCTACGAGCAGTACTTC.

This clonotype showed up many times. This chain joins TRBV14 and TRBJ1-2; D call uncertain. Trimming removed 3 bases at V and 2 bases at J, with 7 bases between. The germline V gene has CDR1 SGHDN and CDR2 FVKESK. This CDR3 comprises 13 residues. The CDR3 reads CASSHARNYGYTF. Here the CDR3 DNA reads TGTGCCAGCAGCCACGCCAGAAACTATGGCTACACCTTC.

The V and J genes are TRBV27 and TRBJ2-1; no clear D gene. Germline V gene sequence: CDR1 MNHEY, CDR2 SMNVEV (reference sequence). V was clipped by 8 bases and J by 8 bases, with 22 bases between them. The CDR3 length is 15 residues. The CDR3 region has the DNA TGTGCCAGCTCGACTTGGACCCCAGTTCTGGATGAGCAGTTCTTC. Residues: CASSTWTPVLDEQFF.

This chain links TRBV7-6 with TRBJ2-6, with D possibly TRBD1 on 5 matching bases. The CDR3 length is 15 residues. The germline CDR1 and CDR2 sequences are SGHVS and FNYEAQ. V was trimmed by 5 bases and J by 2 bases, leaving 10 bases between them. CDR3 protein: CASSPQGAGANVLTF. CDR3 DNA: TGTGCCAGCAGCCCGCAGGGTGCTGGGGCCAACGTCCTGACTTTC.

J is TRBJ2-7 and V is TRBV21-1; the table's D call, TRBD2, has no DNA check behind it. TRBV21-1 is deemed a pseudogene. The CDR3 contains 21 residues. In DNA form, the CDR3 reads TGTGCCAGCAGCAAAGTTCCCAAAAGCCCCATGGTAGTCCCCGATAGATACGAGCAGTACTTC. Amino acid sequence: CASSKVPKSPMVVPDRYEQYF.

The V gene is TRBV11-3, the J gene TRBJ2-3, with 11 positions matching TRBD2. Germline lookup yields CDR1 SGHNT and CDR2 YENEEA. CDR3 length equals 16 residues. V was clipped by 5 bases and J by 2 bases; unmatched bases: 6. The CDR3 region is CASSVGLADNTDTQYF. The CDR3 bases are TGTGCCAGCAGCGTGGGACTAGCGGACAACACAGATACGCAGTATTTT.

This clonotype was counted only a few times. The chain has TRBV12-3 or TRBV12-4 and TRBJ1-5; 10 bases agree with TRBD1. CDR3 size: 14 residues. The ends lost 7 bases at V and 6 bases at J; junction bases unmatched: 6. CDR3 in DNA: TGTGCCAGCACCGAGACAGGGGGCCGTCAGCCCCAGCATTTT. This translates into CASTETGGRQPQHF.

This clonotype was seen more than once but under ten times. The J gene is TRBJ1-3, the V gene TRBV12-5; 7 nucleotides line up with TRBD1. Germline CDR1 LGHNT, CDR2 FRNRAP. The CDR3 sequence is 15 residues long. Trimming took 4 bases from V and 2 from J; bases not matched to a gene: 5. The CDR3 DNA follows: TGTGCTAGTGGTTCCGGACAGGCAACTGGAAACACCATATATTTT. Its translation is CASGSGQATGNTIYF. The full variable domain, its missing parts supplied by reference TRBV12-5 and TRBJ1-3, is DARVTQTPRHKVTEMGQEVTMRCQPILGHNTVFWYRQTMMQGLELLAYFRNRAPLDDSGMPKDRFSAEMPDATLATLKIQPSEPRDSAVYFCASGSGQATGNTIYFGEGSWLTVV.

CDR3 sequence: CASSAYRNNYGYTF. CDR3 in DNA: TGTGCCAGCAGCGCCTACAGGAATAACTATGGCTACACCTTC. The rearrangement uses TRBV6-1 and TRBJ1-2, with D possibly being TRBD1 (5 bases). Trimming left V 6 bases short and J 1 base short, with 12 bases between. The CDR3 totals 14 residues. Germline V gene sequence: CDR1 MNHNS, CDR2 SASEGT.

This clonotype came up a few times. The chain joins TRBV20-1 to TRBJ1-2; D is possibly TRBD1 (6 bases). Trimming removed 4 bases from V and 4 bases from J, with 19 bases in between. CDR3 size: 15 residues. CDR1 and CDR2 from the germline V gene are DFQATT and SNEGSKA (reference sequence). CDR3 amino acids: CSAKSGGSLVYGYTF. DNA of the CDR3: TGCAGTGCTAAGAGCGGGGGCAGCCTAGTCTATGGCTACACCTTC.